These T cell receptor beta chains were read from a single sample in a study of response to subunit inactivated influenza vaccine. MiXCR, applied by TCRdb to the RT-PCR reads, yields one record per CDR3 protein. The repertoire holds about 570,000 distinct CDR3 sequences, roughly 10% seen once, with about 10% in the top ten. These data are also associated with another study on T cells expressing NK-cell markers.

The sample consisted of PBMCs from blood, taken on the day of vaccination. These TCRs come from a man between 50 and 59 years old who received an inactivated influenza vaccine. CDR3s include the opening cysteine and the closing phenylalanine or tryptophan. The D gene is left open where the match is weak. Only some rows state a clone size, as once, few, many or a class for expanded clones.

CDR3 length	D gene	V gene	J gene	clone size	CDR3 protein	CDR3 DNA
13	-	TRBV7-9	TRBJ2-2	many	CATQSLVTGELFF	TGTGCCACTCAAAGCCTAGTCACCGGGGAGCTGTTTTTT
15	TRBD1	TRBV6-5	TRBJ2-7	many	CASSYSGQGAYEQYF	TGTGCCAGCAGTTACTCGGGGCAGGGGGCCTACGAGCAGTACTTC
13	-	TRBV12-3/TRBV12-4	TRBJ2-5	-	CASMTGTSETQYF	TGTGCCAGCATGACAGGGACTTCTGAGACCCAGTACTTC
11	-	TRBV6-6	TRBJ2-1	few	CASTRHNEQFF	TGTGCCTCGACCCGGCACAATGAGCAGTTCTTC
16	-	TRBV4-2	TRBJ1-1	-	CASSQGNRRLNTEAFF	TGTGCCAGCAGCCAGGGAAACCGCCGGTTGAACACTGAAGCTTTCTTT
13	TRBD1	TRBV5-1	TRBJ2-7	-	CASNQGQGFEQYF	TGCGCCAGCAACCAGGGACAGGGCTTTGAGCAGTACTTC
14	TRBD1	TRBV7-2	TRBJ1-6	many	CASRGQSTVSPLHF	TGTGCCAGCAGGGGACAGTCGACGGTTTCACCCCTCCACTTT
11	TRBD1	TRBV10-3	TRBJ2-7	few	CAISDRVEQYF	TGTGCCATCAGCGACAGGGTCGAGCAGTACTTC
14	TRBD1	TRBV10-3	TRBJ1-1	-	CAIKEGRGPTEAFF	TGTGCCATCAAGGAGGGCAGGGGGCCCACTGAAGCTTTCTTT
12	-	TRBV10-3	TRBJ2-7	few	CAISDRSAEQYF	TGTGCCATCAGCGACCGATCAGCAGAGCAGTACTTC
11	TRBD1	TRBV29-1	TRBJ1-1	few	CSATGGKIAFF	TGCAGCGCGACAGGGGGGAAGATAGCTTTCTTT
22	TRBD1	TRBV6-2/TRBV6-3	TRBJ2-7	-	CASTLLGDRGTRESPISYEQYF	TGTGCCAGCACCCTCCTAGGGGACAGGGGCACTCGAGAGAGCCCGATCTCCTACGAGCAGTACTTC
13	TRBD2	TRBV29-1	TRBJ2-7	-	CSVARGRASEQYF	TGCAGCGTTGCCCGCGGGAGGGCCAGCGAGCAGTACTTC
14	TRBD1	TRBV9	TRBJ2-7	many	CASSAGQGEYEQYF	TGTGCCAGCAGCGCCGGACAGGGGGAATACGAGCAGTACTTC
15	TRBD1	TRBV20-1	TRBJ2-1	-	CSARGWRHPRNEQFF	TGCAGTGCCAGGGGGTGGCGGCACCCCCGCAATGAGCAGTTCTTC
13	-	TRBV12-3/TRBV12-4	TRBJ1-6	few	CASGAAHASPLHF	TGTGCCAGCGGGGCAGCCCATGCCTCACCCCTCCACTTT
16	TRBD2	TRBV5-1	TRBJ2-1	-	CASSSSGRGAYNEQFF	TGCGCCAGCAGCTCTAGCGGGAGAGGCGCCTACAATGAGCAGTTCTTC
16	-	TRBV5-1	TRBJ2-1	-	CASSFSRGGQVDEQFF	TGCGCCAGCAGCTTTTCGCGCGGGGGACAGGTTGATGAGCAGTTCTTC